This is a list of T cell receptor beta chains from one sample in a study of cytomegalovirus exposure and HLA in healthy donors. The protocol was immunoSEQ multiplex PCR, while the TCRdb copy is restricted to in-frame clones and leaves out a portion. The table has roughly 140,000 clones, roughly 79% seen once. Sequenced input: PBMCs. These receptors were collected from an older woman in good health and CMV-seropositive. Both conserved end residues are part of each CDR3. The D gene is left open where the match is weak. Expanded clones are given a class, and other clones once, few, many or no size at all.

v_gene: TRBV7-2
j_gene: TRBJ2-5
abundance: -
d_gene: TRBD2
CDR3nt: TGTGCCAGCAGCCGGGGACTAGCGGGAGGGCCTAGGGAGACCCAGTACTTC
CDR3aa: CASSRGLAGGPRETQYF

v_gene: TRBV29-1
j_gene: TRBJ2-7
abundance: -
d_gene: -
CDR3nt: TGCAGCGTTGAAGATTTTCAGGGGTTAACTTACGAGCAGTACTTC
CDR3aa: CSVEDFQGLTYEQYF

v_gene: TRBV5-1
j_gene: TRBJ1-5
abundance: -
d_gene: -
CDR3nt: TGCGCCAGTCTTACTGCCCAGCATTTT
CDR3aa: CASLTAQHF

v_gene: TRBV11-2
j_gene: TRBJ2-5
abundance: -
d_gene: -
CDR3nt: TGTGCCAGCAGCTTAAGGCTGTCGGGAGAGACCCAGTACTTC
CDR3aa: CASSLRLSGETQYF

v_gene: TRBV4-1
j_gene: TRBJ2-7
abundance: -
d_gene: -
CDR3nt: TGCGCCAGCAGCCAAGCGCGGGGCCTCTCCTACGAGCAGTACTTC
CDR3aa: CASSQARGLSYEQYF

v_gene: TRBV4-1
j_gene: TRBJ2-7
abundance: -
d_gene: -
CDR3nt: TGCGCCAGCAGCCCCTTAGGGGGATACGAGCAGTACTTC
CDR3aa: CASSPLGGYEQYF

v_gene: TRBV27
j_gene: TRBJ2-7
abundance: -
d_gene: TRBD2
CDR3nt: TGTGCCAGCAGTTGGACTAGCGGGATCTACGAGCAGTACTTC
CDR3aa: CASSWTSGIYEQYF

v_gene: TRBV9
j_gene: TRBJ2-3
abundance: -
d_gene: TRBD2
CDR3nt: TGTGCCAGCAGCGTAGCGCTAGCGGGAGTTGTTACGCAGTATTTT
CDR3aa: CASSVALAGVVTQYF

v_gene: TRBV28
j_gene: TRBJ1-4
abundance: -
d_gene: TRBD1
CDR3nt: TGTGCCAGCAGTCCTCAGGGGGCAGCTAATGAAAAACTGTTTTTT
CDR3aa: CASSPQGAANEKLFF

v_gene: TRBV28
j_gene: TRBJ2-3
abundance: -
d_gene: TRBD1
CDR3nt: TGTGCCAGCAGTCTGTCCGGGACAGGGAGACGGACCACAGATACGCAGTATTTT
CDR3aa: CASSLSGTGRRTTDTQYF

v_gene: TRBV28
j_gene: TRBJ2-1
abundance: -
d_gene: TRBD2
CDR3nt: TGTGCCAGCTCACTAGCGGGAGGGCCCCGTACTGAGCAGTTCTTC
CDR3aa: CASSLAGGPRTEQFF

v_gene: TRBV11-2
j_gene: TRBJ2-3
abundance: -
d_gene: TRBD1
CDR3nt: TGTGCCAGCAGCATAACGGGACAGGTAACAGATACGCAGTATTTT
CDR3aa: CASSITGQVTDTQYF

v_gene: TRBV11-1
j_gene: TRBJ2-1
abundance: -
d_gene: TRBD1
CDR3nt: TGTGCCAGCAGCCTGGACAGGGGCCCTGGGGATGAGCAGTTCTTC
CDR3aa: CASSLDRGPGDEQFF

v_gene: TRBV2
j_gene: TRBJ2-7
abundance: -
d_gene: -
CDR3nt: TGTGCCAGCAGTGCAGGGGCGGGGGAGTTGTACGAGCAGTACTTC
CDR3aa: CASSAGAGELYEQYF

v_gene: TRBV5-1
j_gene: TRBJ1-5
abundance: -
d_gene: -
CDR3nt: TGCGCCAGCAGCCTCGGCGGGAGGGGAGATCAGCCCCAGCATTTT
CDR3aa: CASSLGGRGDQPQHF

v_gene: TRBV5-6
j_gene: TRBJ2-7
abundance: -
d_gene: -
CDR3nt: TGTGCCAGCAGCCGTAGCGGATGGGGCCTCGGCGAGCAGTACTTC
CDR3aa: CASSRSGWGLGEQYF

v_gene: TRBV4-3
j_gene: TRBJ2-7
abundance: -
d_gene: TRBD1
CDR3nt: TGCGCCAGCAGCCACTACGGGACAGGGGCATCCTACGAGCAGTACTTC
CDR3aa: CASSHYGTGASYEQYF

v_gene: TRBV7-2
j_gene: TRBJ1-3
abundance: -
d_gene: -
CDR3nt: TGTGCCAGCAGCTCCACAGCATCCGGAAACACCATATATTTT
CDR3aa: CASSSTASGNTIYF

v_gene: TRBV7-9
j_gene: TRBJ2-7
abundance: few
d_gene: TRBD2
CDR3nt: TGTGCCAGCAGCTCGGCTAGCGGGAGGGTGGGAGAGCAGTACTTC
CDR3aa: CASSSASGRVGEQYF

v_gene: TRBV6-7
j_gene: TRBJ2-5
abundance: -
d_gene: -
CDR3nt: TGTGCCAGCAGCCCGCAGGTGGGGGGTCAAGAGACCCAGTACTTC
CDR3aa: CASSPQVGGQETQYF

v_gene: TRBV7-2
j_gene: TRBJ1-1
abundance: -
d_gene: -
CDR3nt: TGTGCCAGCAGCTTAGGGGGCGTGAACACTGAAGCTTTCTTT
CDR3aa: CASSLGGVNTEAFF

v_gene: TRBV21-1
j_gene: TRBJ2-3
abundance: -
d_gene: -
CDR3nt: TGTGCCAGCACTCTACAGTCTTGCACAGATACGCAGTATTTT
CDR3aa: CASTLQSCTDTQYF

v_gene: TRBV28
j_gene: TRBJ2-3
abundance: -
d_gene: -
CDR3nt: TGTGCCAGCAGTTTAGTAGGGGCAGATACGCAGTATTTT
CDR3aa: CASSLVGADTQYF

v_gene: TRBV4-3
j_gene: TRBJ2-3
abundance: -
d_gene: TRBD2
CDR3nt: TGCGCCAGCAGCCAAGTTCGACTAGCGGGCTTCACAGATACGCAGTATTTT
CDR3aa: CASSQVRLAGFTDTQYF

v_gene: TRBV7-2
j_gene: TRBJ2-5
abundance: once
d_gene: TRBD1
CDR3nt: TGTGCCAGCACCAACCTAGGGGGCAGACAAGAGACCCAGTACTTC
CDR3aa: CASTNLGGRQETQYF

v_gene: TRBV18
j_gene: TRBJ2-7
abundance: once
d_gene: TRBD1
CDR3nt: TGTGCCAGCTCAAAAACAGGGGACAGCTACGAGCAGTACTTC
CDR3aa: CASSKTGDSYEQYF

v_gene: TRBV5-4
j_gene: TRBJ2-5
abundance: -
d_gene: TRBD1
CDR3nt: TGTGCCAGCAGCCCGAGGGGACAGCAAGAGACCCAGTACTTC
CDR3aa: CASSPRGQQETQYF

v_gene: TRBV12-5
j_gene: TRBJ2-5
abundance: -
d_gene: TRBD1
CDR3nt: TGTGCTAGTGGTCCGGGACAGTCGGAGACCCAGTACTTC
CDR3aa: CASGPGQSETQYF

v_gene: TRBV7-3
j_gene: TRBJ1-1
abundance: -
d_gene: -
CDR3nt: TGTGCCAGCAGCCCAGGACGGGTTAGGGGGGAAGCTTTCTTT
CDR3aa: CASSPGRVRGEAFF

v_gene: TRBV29-1
j_gene: TRBJ2-1
abundance: few
d_gene: TRBD1
CDR3nt: TGCAGCGTTGAAAACTGGACAGGGGGCAATGAGCAGTTCTTC
CDR3aa: CSVENWTGGNEQFF

v_gene: TRBV7-3
j_gene: TRBJ2-6
abundance: -
d_gene: -
CDR3nt: TGTGCCAGCAGCTTATACGGAGGCTCTGGGGCCAACGTCCTGACTTTC
CDR3aa: CASSLYGGSGANVLTF

v_gene: TRBV29-1
j_gene: TRBJ2-2
abundance: -
d_gene: TRBD2
CDR3nt: TGCAGCGTTGGGGTAGCGGGAGGCCCGATGGCGACCGGGGAGCTGTTTTTT
CDR3aa: CSVGVAGGPMATGELFF

v_gene: TRBV9
j_gene: TRBJ2-1
abundance: -
d_gene: TRBD1
CDR3nt: TGTGCCAGCAGCGCCCCCGGGACAGGGTCAAGGGAGCAGTTCTTC
CDR3aa: CASSAPGTGSREQFF

v_gene: TRBV2
j_gene: TRBJ1-1
abundance: -
d_gene: -
CDR3nt: TGTGCCAGCAGTGACCTCGGGGGGACTGAAGCTTTCTTT
CDR3aa: CASSDLGGTEAFF

v_gene: TRBV27
j_gene: TRBJ1-5
abundance: few
d_gene: -
CDR3nt: TGTGCCAGCAGTCCGCTCGGACCGGGAGGGAATCAGCCCCAGCATTTT
CDR3aa: CASSPLGPGGNQPQHF

v_gene: TRBV28
j_gene: TRBJ1-4
abundance: -
d_gene: TRBD1
CDR3nt: TGTGCCAGCAGACTGACAGGGCCGTTCTTCAATGAAAAACTGTTTTTT
CDR3aa: CASRLTGPFFNEKLFF

v_gene: TRBV4-2
j_gene: TRBJ1-3
abundance: -
d_gene: TRBD1
CDR3nt: TGTGCCAGCAGCCAAGATACAGGGGCTGGAAACACCATATATTTT
CDR3aa: CASSQDTGAGNTIYF

v_gene: TRBV9
j_gene: TRBJ2-1
abundance: -
d_gene: TRBD2
CDR3nt: TGTGCCAGCAGCGCCGGGGGACTAGCGTTCGACAATGAGCAGTTCTTC
CDR3aa: CASSAGGLAFDNEQFF

v_gene: TRBV7-9
j_gene: TRBJ2-7
abundance: -
d_gene: -
CDR3nt: TGTGCCAGCAGCTTACAGATTAGCAACTACGAGCAGTACTTC
CDR3aa: CASSLQISNYEQYF

v_gene: TRBV5-1
j_gene: TRBJ1-1
abundance: -
d_gene: TRBD1
CDR3nt: TGCGCCAGCAGCTTGGGGGGGACAGGGGCCCACACTGAAGCTTTCTTT
CDR3aa: CASSLGGTGAHTEAFF

v_gene: TRBV7-2
j_gene: TRBJ1-1
abundance: -
d_gene: TRBD1
CDR3nt: TGTGCCGTTAGACAGGGACTCTTTCCTGAAGCTTTCTTT
CDR3aa: CAVRQGLFPEAFF

v_gene: TRBV2
j_gene: TRBJ2-5
abundance: few
d_gene: TRBD1
CDR3nt: TGTGCCAGCAGGACGGGACAGCTACAAGAGACCCAGTACTTC
CDR3aa: CASRTGQLQETQYF

v_gene: TRBV2
j_gene: TRBJ2-7
abundance: -
d_gene: TRBD2
CDR3nt: TGTGCCAGCAGGGAACTAGCGGGAGATCTCGAGCAGTACTTC
CDR3aa: CASRELAGDLEQYF

v_gene: TRBV10-2
j_gene: TRBJ1-1
abundance: -
d_gene: -
CDR3nt: TGCGCCAGCTCAGAAATGAGGGTCGGGTCGGCAGCTTTCTTT
CDR3aa: CASSEMRVGSAAFF

v_gene: TRBV30
j_gene: TRBJ2-2
abundance: -
d_gene: TRBD2
CDR3nt: TGTGCCTGGAGTGTAAATTTAGCGGGCCTCCCCGGGGAGCTGTTTTTT
CDR3aa: CAWSVNLAGLPGELFF

v_gene: TRBV4-3
j_gene: TRBJ2-7
abundance: -
d_gene: -
CDR3nt: TGCGCCAGCAGCCAAGAGGGGCTAGCGTCCTACGAGCAGTACTTC
CDR3aa: CASSQEGLASYEQYF

v_gene: TRBV4-3
j_gene: TRBJ2-7
abundance: once
d_gene: -
CDR3nt: TGCGCCAGCAGCCAAGACAGGTCCTTATCCTACGAGCAGTACTTC
CDR3aa: CASSQDRSLSYEQYF

v_gene: TRBV11-1
j_gene: TRBJ2-7
abundance: -
d_gene: TRBD1
CDR3nt: TGTGCCAGCAGTTCGACAGGGTTGGGCGAGCAGTACTTC
CDR3aa: CASSSTGLGEQYF

v_gene: TRBV4-1
j_gene: TRBJ1-2
abundance: -
d_gene: -
CDR3nt: TGCGCCAGCAGCCAAGGGGGCGGCGACTATGGCTACACCTTC
CDR3aa: CASSQGGGDYGYTF

v_gene: TRBV4-2
j_gene: TRBJ2-1
abundance: -
d_gene: -
CDR3nt: TGTGCCAGCAGCCAAGGGGCTAGCATCAATGAGCAGTTCTTC
CDR3aa: CASSQGASINEQFF